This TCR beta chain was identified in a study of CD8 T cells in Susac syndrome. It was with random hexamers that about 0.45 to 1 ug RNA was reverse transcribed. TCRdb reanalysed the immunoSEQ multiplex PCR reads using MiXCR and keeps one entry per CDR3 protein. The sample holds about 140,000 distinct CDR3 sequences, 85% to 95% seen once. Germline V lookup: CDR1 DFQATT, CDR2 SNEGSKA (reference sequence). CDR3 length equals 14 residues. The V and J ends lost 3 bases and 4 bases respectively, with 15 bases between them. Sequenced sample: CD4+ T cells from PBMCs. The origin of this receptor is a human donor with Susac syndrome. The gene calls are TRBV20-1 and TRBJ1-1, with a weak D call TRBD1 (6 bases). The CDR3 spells CSARKQGRSTEAFF. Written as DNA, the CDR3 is TGCAGTGCTAGGAAACAGGGTAGGAGCACTGAAGCTTTCTTT.